The 31 T cell receptor beta chains below come from one sample, sequenced in a study of cytomegalovirus exposure and HLA in healthy donors (dated by TCRdb to about 2017). The receptor library was made with the immunoSEQ multiplex PCR assay. A mixture of 60 forward primers for TCR Vbeta segments and 13 reverse primers for TCR Jbeta segments was used in the multiplex PCR. TCRdb obtained this table from immuneACCESS and retained in-frame rearrangements with V and J assigned. These tables miss some clones; where compared with another copy, unresolved V genes account for less than half of the shortfall, and the remainder is unexplained. This sample is represented by 40,000 or so clones; roughly 64% of them were singletons. The ten largest clones capture around 19% of the sample. Material for sequencing was PBMCs. The origin of the receptors is a man aged 50 to 59 in good health and CMV-seropositive.

This chain uses TRBV7-6 with TRBJ1-5; a possible D gene is TRBD1 (6 bases). V shed 5 bases and J shed 0 bases, with 14 bases lying between them. The CDR3 contains 16 residues. CDR1 is SGHVS, CDR2 FNYEAQ, per germline. CDR3 sequence reads: CASSLGTPNSNQPQHF. The CDR3 DNA sequence: TGTGCCAGCAGCCTCGGGACACCTAATAGCAATCAGCCCCAGCATTTT.

The chain carries TRBV7-9 and TRBJ1-5; D gene uncertain. The V gene's germline CDR1 is SEHNR and CDR2 FQNEAQ (reference sequence). V was trimmed by 1 base and J by 2 bases, leaving 9 bases between them. The CDR3 spans 15 residues. The CDR3 spells CASSLGRGGNQPQHF. The CDR3, as DNA: TGTGCCAGCAGCTTAGGGCGAGGAGGCAATCAGCCCCAGCATTTT.

The chain employs TRBV29-1 and TRBJ1-2; 7 bases match TRBD1. Germline trimming cut 4 bases from V and 6 bases from J; bases unmatched to any gene: 11. Germline lookup yields CDR1 SQVTM and CDR2 ANQGSEA. The CDR3 is made up of 14 amino acids. CDR3 in amino acids: CSVARQGVGDGYTF. CDR3 nucleotides: TGCAGCGTTGCCAGACAGGGAGTGGGGGATGGCTACACCTTC.

This clone appeared a single time. The chain uses TRBV18 and TRBJ1-5, with D unresolved. Trimming took off 0 bases at V and 7 bases at J, with 7 bases between the two ends. Germline V gives CDR1 KGHSH, CDR2 LQKENI. The CDR3 loop spans 13 amino acids. In DNA form, the CDR3 reads TGTGCCAGCTCACCACCCCCGGGACAGCCCCAGCATTTT. It is translated as CASSPPPGQPQHF.

The chain employs TRBV30 and TRBJ1-1; D gene uncertain. Trimming removed 8 bases at V and 1 base at J, with 14 bases between. Germline CDR1 reads GTSNPN; CDR2 reads SVGIG (reference sequence). The length of the CDR3 is 13 residues. DNA for the CDR3: TGTGCCCTTAGCGATGAGGGGAACACTGAAGCTTTCTTT. This sequence encodes CALSDEGNTEAFF.

V is TRBV11-1 and J is TRBJ1-2, with 7 bases lining up with TRBD1. The CDR3 consists of 13 residues. The trim removed 4 bases at V and 5 bases at J, leaving 4 bases unmatched. CDR1 is SGHAT, CDR2 FQDESV, per germline (reference sequence). CDR3 in amino acids: CASSSGTAYGYTF. The CDR3, as DNA: TGTGCCAGCAGCTCCGGGACAGCATATGGCTACACCTTC.

The chain has TRBV25-1 and TRBJ1-4, with D possibly being TRBD1 (6 bases). V gave up 4 bases and J gave up 8 bases, with 20 bases separating them. There are 16 residues in the CDR3. CDR1 MGHDK and CDR2 SYGVNS come from the germline V gene. CDR3: CASSAWESGTREKLFF. The CDR3 region has the DNA TGTGCCAGCAGTGCGTGGGAATCGGGGACAAGAGAAAAACTGTTTTTT.

This clone was found a few times. CDR3 sequence (DNA): TGTGCCAGCAGTTTCCTTCGGGGGGGGCTGACTGAAGCTTTCTTT. Residues: CASSFLRGGLTEAFF. The gene calls are TRBV6-5 and TRBJ1-1; D may be TRBD1 (6 bases). Germline lookup yields CDR1 MNHEY and CDR2 SVGAGI. The CDR3 has 15 residues. V lost 4 bases to trimming and J lost 5 bases, with 17 bases between them.

The chain couples TRBV7-9 to TRBJ2-7; 7 positions match TRBD1. With V trimmed by 4 bases and J by 2 bases, 8 bases remained unmatched. Germline CDR1 and CDR2: SEHNR and FQNEAQ (reference sequence). CDR3 size: 15 residues. The chain's CDR3 is CASSWRTGVTYEQYF. CDR3 DNA sequence: TGTGCCAGCAGCTGGAGGACAGGCGTAACCTACGAGCAGTACTTC.

This clone was counted between two and nine times. CDR3 nucleotide sequence: TGTGCCAGCAGACTGGACAGGGATGTGGTCCATGAGCAGTTCTTC. This codes for CASRLDRDVVHEQFF. The chain couples TRBV2 to TRBJ2-1, with 8 bases matching TRBD1. Losses at the gene ends were 6 bases for V and 8 bases for J; bases not matched to a gene: 12. The CDR3 has 15 amino acids. Germline V gives CDR1 SNHLY, CDR2 FYNNEI.

This clone was counted a few times. DNA of the CDR3: TGTGCCAGCAGCTTACAGACACCCGAAGCTTTCTTT. Residues: CASSLQTPEAFF. V and J are TRBV11-2 and TRBJ1-1; unclear D gene. CDR1 is SGHAT and CDR2 is FQNNGV in the germline V gene. This CDR3 region has 12 residues. With 2 bases removed from V and 8 bases from J, the gap between germline ends came to 9 bases.

This clone was observed a few times. The rearrangement links TRBV19 to TRBJ1-2; 9 nucleotides agree with TRBD1. V dropped 3 bases and J dropped 6; count of bases not matched to a gene: 8. The CDR3 has 15 amino acids. Germline loops: CDR1 LNHDA, CDR2 SQIVND (reference sequence). The CDR3 here is CASSIWDRELNGYTF. In DNA form, the CDR3 reads TGTGCCAGTAGTATCTGGGACAGGGAATTGAATGGCTACACCTTC.

This clone turned up a few times. The rearrangement uses TRBV5-1 and TRBJ2-5, with a weak D call TRBD1 (5 bases). V lost 4 bases and J lost 3, with 13 bases in between. Germline V gene lookup returns CDR1 SGHRS and CDR2 YFSETQ. The CDR3 contains 14 residues. DNA of the CDR3: TGCGCCAGCAGCCCCACGTTAGGGGAAGAGACCCAGTACTTC. Protein product: CASSPTLGEETQYF.

The chain has TRBV7-2 and TRBJ2-3; possibly TRBD1 for D (6 bases). The CDR3 is made up of 14 amino acids. Germline V gene sequence: CDR1 SGHTA, CDR2 FQGNSA. V was clipped by 4 bases and J by 4 bases, with 12 bases between them. The CDR3 is CASSYTGQADTQYF. The CDR3 DNA follows: TGTGCCAGCAGCTATACAGGGCAGGCAGATACGCAGTATTTT.

V is TRBV2 and J is TRBJ2-3; 8 bases map to TRBD2. This CDR3 is built from 17 residues. Looked up from germline, CDR1 is SNHLY and CDR2 is FYNNEI. Trimming took 7 bases from V and 2 from J; bases not matched to a gene: 14. In DNA, the CDR3 is TGTGCCAGCAATCCCTATTTTAGCGGGATTCTCACAGATACGCAGTATTTT. This encodes CASNPYFSGILTDTQYF.

This clone was picked up a small number of times. The chain is built from TRBV6-5 and TRBJ1-6, with 8 positions matching TRBD1. J gave up 9 bases and V 2 bases, and 3 bases lay outside the gene matches. The CDR3 length is 14 residues. Germline V gene data show CDR1 as MNHEY and CDR2 as SVGAGI. The CDR3 bases are TGTGCCAGCAGTTACGGGACAGGAATTTCACCCCTCCACTTT. Translating it yields CASSYGTGISPLHF.

This clone was seen a few times. The chain employs TRBV5-6 and TRBJ1-1; D not resolved. In germline, CDR1 is SGHDT, CDR2 YYEEEE. V dropped 3 bases and J dropped 1 base, with 10 bases sitting between them. The CDR3 spans 14 residues. CDR3 region: CASSYPPGNTEAFF. The CDR3 nucleotides are TGTGCCAGCAGCTATCCTCCGGGGAACACTGAAGCTTTCTTT.

V gene TRBV20-1 combines with J gene TRBJ1-4; 7 bases are shared with TRBD1. The CDR3 is made up of 11 amino acids. CDR1 DFQATT and CDR2 SNEGSKA come from the germline V gene (reference sequence). The CDR3 DNA sequence: TGCATAGGGGGCGCCGGTGAAAAACTGTTTTTT. It codes for CIGGAGEKLFF.

In DNA form, the CDR3 reads TGCGCCAGCAGCGGACGGACAGGGCGAACTGAAGCTTTCTTT. Protein sequence: CASSGRTGRTEAFF. The chain carries TRBV5-1 and TRBJ1-1, with 8 bases lining up with TRBD1. V gave up 4 bases and J gave up 5 bases; unmatched junction bases: 7. In germline, CDR1 is SGHRS, CDR2 YFSETQ. The CDR3 extends over 14 amino acids.

J is TRBJ1-1 and V is TRBV5-1, with 8 bases identical to TRBD1. The germline V gene encodes CDR1 SGHRS and CDR2 YFSETQ. The CDR3 contains 15 residues. Unmatched junction bases numbered 10, after V lost 6 bases and J lost 3 bases. The CDR3 sequence: CASIAWTGQDTEAFF. The CDR3 DNA sequence: TGCGCCAGCATCGCTTGGACAGGGCAGGACACTGAAGCTTTCTTT.

This clone was counted only a few times. The CDR3 DNA follows: TGTGCCAGCCGGACAGGGGCTAACTATGGCTACACCTTC. Protein: CASRTGANYGYTF. This chain joins TRBV2 and TRBJ1-2; 9 bases line up with TRBD1. Germline CDR1 SNHLY, CDR2 FYNNEI. CDR3 size: 13 residues. Trimming removed 8 bases from V and 0 bases from J; junction bases left unmatched: 1. The full variable domain, with the rest looked up from reference TRBV2 and TRBJ1-2, is EPEVTQTPSHQVTQMGQEVILRCVPISNHLYFYWYRQILGQKVEFLVSFYNNEISEKSEIFDDQFSVERPDGSNFTLKIRSTKLEDSAMYFCASRTGANYGYTFGSGTRLTVV.

V and J are TRBV7-2 and TRBJ1-4, with D possibly matching TRBD1 (5 bases). Deletions cut 5 bases from V and 2 bases from J, with 12 bases between. CDR3 length: 15 amino acids. Germline CDR1 and CDR2: SGHTA and FQGNSA. The DNA for the CDR3 is TGTGCCAGCAGCCGAGTGGGGGGTACTAATGAAAAACTGTTTTTT. Amino acid sequence: CASSRVGGTNEKLFF. Supplemented by reference TRBV7-2 and TRBJ1-4, the full variable domain reads GAGVSQSPSNKVTEKGKDVELRCDPISGHTALYWYRQSLGQGLEFLIYFQGNSAPDKSGLPSDRFSAERTGGSVSTLTIQRTQQEDSAVYLCASSRVGGTNEKLFFGSGTQLSVL.

The chain has TRBV5-1 and TRBJ2-3; 7 positions agree with TRBD1. The germline V gene has CDR1 SGHRS and CDR2 YFSETQ. The trim removed 4 bases at V and 7 bases at J, leaving 6 bases unmatched. CDR3 size: 13 residues. The CDR3 spells CASSADRVNTQYF. Here the CDR3 DNA reads TGCGCCAGCAGCGCCGACAGGGTAAATACGCAGTATTTT. Together with reference TRBV5-1 and TRBJ2-3, the CDR3 gives the full variable domain: KAGVTQTPRYLIKTRGQQVTLSCSPISGHRSVSWYQQTPGQGLQFLFEYFSETQRNKGNFPGRFSGRQFSNSRSEMNVSTLELGDSALYLCASSADRVNTQYFGPGTRLTVL.

The chain joins TRBV2 to TRBJ2-3; 9 nucleotides align to TRBD2. V lost 5 bases to trimming and J lost 3 bases; unmatched junction nucleotides: 12. This CDR3 is 17 amino acids long. CDR1 SNHLY and CDR2 FYNNEI come from the germline V gene. In nucleotides, the CDR3 is TGTGCCAGCAGTTATAACTTCGAGCGGGGGGTGACAGATACGCAGTATTTT. Its translation: CASSYNFERGVTDTQYF.

This clone showed up just once. The chain couples TRBV28 to TRBJ1-3; D uncertain. V was shortened by 8 bases and J by 0 bases, with 14 bases between the two germline ends. The length of the CDR3 is 15 residues. Germline V gene lookup returns CDR1 MDHEN and CDR2 SYDVKM. The CDR3 bases are TGTGCCAGCGGGTCGACCGGGAACTCTGGAAACACCATATATTTT. This sequence encodes CASGSTGNSGNTIYF.

This clone has a handful of counts. The chain recombines TRBV29-1 with TRBJ2-7; maybe TRBD1 (7 bases). Germline V gives CDR1 SQVTM, CDR2 ANQGSEA. The V and J ends lost 7 bases and 3 bases respectively, with 13 bases between them. The CDR3 is made up of 12 amino acids. The DNA for the CDR3 is TGCAGCGGGGGGGCAGGGGGCTACGAGCAGTACTTC. As protein: CSGGAGGYEQYF.

A single count supports this clone. Written as DNA, the CDR3 is TGTGCTAGTGGTTTGCCTAGCGGGTATGGCTACACCTTC. Its translation is CASGLPSGYGYTF. The chain carries TRBV12-5 and TRBJ1-2; D gene ambiguous. Germline V gene lookup returns CDR1 LGHNT and CDR2 FRNRAP. The CDR3 extends over 13 amino acids. V lost 2 bases and J lost 5, with 9 bases in between.

J is TRBJ2-3 and V is TRBV7-2, with D possibly TRBD2 on 5 matching bases. This CDR3 comprises 15 residues. V was shortened by 3 bases and J by 6 bases, with 16 bases between the two germline ends. The germline CDR1 and CDR2 sequences are SGHTA and FQGNSA. The DNA for the CDR3 is TGTGCCAGCAGCTTGAGACTGAGTCGCGGGGATACGCAGTATTTT. Translation: CASSLRLSRGDTQYF.

The J gene is TRBJ1-3, the V gene TRBV13; 8 bases agree with TRBD1. V trimming: 6 bases; J trimming: 2 bases; junction bases outside the gene matches: 3. CDR1 PRHDT and CDR2 FYEKMQ come from the germline V gene (reference sequence). This CDR3 has 14 amino acids. The chain's CDR3 is CASRETGAGNTIYF. The CDR3, as DNA: TGTGCCAGCAGGGAGACAGGGGCTGGAAACACCATATATTTT. The whole variable domain, filled in from reference TRBV13 and TRBJ1-3, reads AAGVIQSPRHLIKEKRETATLKCYPIPRHDTVYWYQQGPGQDPQFLISFYEKMQSDKGSIPDRFSAQQFSDYHSELNMSSLELGDSALYFCASRETGAGNTIYFGEGSWLTVV.

This chain links TRBV19 with TRBJ1-2, with 9 bases matching TRBD1. Germline loops: CDR1 LNHDA, CDR2 SQIVND (reference sequence). V was pared by 6 bases and J by 8 bases, with 10 bases of the junction left unmatched. This CDR3 is built from 14 residues. The CDR3 reads CASRDWDRVDGYTF. As DNA, the CDR3 is TGTGCCAGTAGGGACTGGGACAGGGTGGACGGCTACACCTTC.

The chain couples TRBV7-2 to TRBJ2-5, with no clear D. Deletions cut 4 bases from V and 1 base from J, with 4 bases between. The V gene's germline CDR1 is SGHTA and CDR2 FQGNSA. This CDR3 region has 12 residues. CDR3 DNA: TGTGCCAGCAGCTCCTTCCAAGAGACCCAGTACTTC. Its protein product is CASSSFQETQYF. The full variable domain, completed using reference TRBV7-2 and TRBJ2-5, is GAGVSQSPSNKVTEKGKDVELRCDPISGHTALYWYRQSLGQGLEFLIYFQGNSAPDKSGLPSDRFSAERTGGSVSTLTIQRTQQEDSAVYLCASSSFQETQYFGPGTRLLVL.